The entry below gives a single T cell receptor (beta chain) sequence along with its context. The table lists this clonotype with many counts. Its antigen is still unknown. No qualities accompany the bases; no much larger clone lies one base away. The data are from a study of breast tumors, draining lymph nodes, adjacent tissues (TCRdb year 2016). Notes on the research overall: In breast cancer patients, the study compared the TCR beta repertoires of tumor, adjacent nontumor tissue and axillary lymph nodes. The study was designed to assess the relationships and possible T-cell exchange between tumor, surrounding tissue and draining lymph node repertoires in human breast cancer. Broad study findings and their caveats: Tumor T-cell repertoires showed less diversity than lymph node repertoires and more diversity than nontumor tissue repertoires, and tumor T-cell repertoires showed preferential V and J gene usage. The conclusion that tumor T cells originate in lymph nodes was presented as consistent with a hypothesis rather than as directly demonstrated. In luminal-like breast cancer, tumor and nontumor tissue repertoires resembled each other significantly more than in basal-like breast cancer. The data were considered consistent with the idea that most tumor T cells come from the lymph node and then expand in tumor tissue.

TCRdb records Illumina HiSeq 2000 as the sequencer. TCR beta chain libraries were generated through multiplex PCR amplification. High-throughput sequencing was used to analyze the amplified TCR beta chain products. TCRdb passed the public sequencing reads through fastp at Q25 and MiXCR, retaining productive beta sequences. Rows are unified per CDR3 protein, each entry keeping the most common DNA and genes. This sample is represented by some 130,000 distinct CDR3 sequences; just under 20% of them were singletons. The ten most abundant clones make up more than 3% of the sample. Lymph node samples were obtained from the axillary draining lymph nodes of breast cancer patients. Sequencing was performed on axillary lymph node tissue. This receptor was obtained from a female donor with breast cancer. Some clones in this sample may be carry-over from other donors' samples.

The CDR3 protein: CSARPDSNQPQHF. Read as DNA, the sequence is TGCAGTGCTAGGCCGGATAGCAATCAGCCCCAGCATTTT. The chain joins TRBV20-1 to TRBJ1-5; the D gene lacks a confident call. Including cysteine and phenylalanine, the CDR3 has 13 amino acids. Just CDR3 DNA is preserved here, 39 bases in frame from base 1. V is cut by 3 bases and J by 0 bases, and the space between the germline ends is 6 bases. CDR1 and CDR2 are drawn from the germline V gene (reference sequence): DFQATT, SNEGSKA.